Each of the 27 T cell receptor beta chains below was sequenced from the same sample in a study of tumor-infiltrating lymphocytes in primary liver carcinoma. Priming with a constant-region primer yielded TCR beta cDNA from about 510 ng total RNA. Library construction for TCR beta comprised three nested multiplex PCR rounds performed with slightly modified ARM-PCR. Amplification in the first two PCR rounds was performed using TRBV1-TRBV30 forward primers and a C-beta reverse primer for approximately 10 cycles each. TCRdb processed the multiplex PCR reads anew with MiXCR; each CDR3 protein has one entry. The sample has 330,000 or so distinct CDR3 sequences; around three fifths are singletons. Alongside blood RNA obtained from unsorted whole blood, germline DNA was also extracted. Sequencing was done on a sample of peripheral blood. All receptors come from a man aged 35-49 years with primary liver carcinoma and hepatitis B virus infection.

As to this clonotype: A much larger clone lies one base from this, so it may be a read error. The rearrangement joins TRBV6-6 to TRBJ1-1; D is undetermined. Trimming pared 6 bases from V and 8 bases from J, leaving 19 bases between. The CDR3 covers 14 residues. Germline CDR1 reads MNHNY; CDR2 reads SVGAGI (reference sequence). CDR3 sequence: CASSQVLDFKEAFF. The CDR3 DNA reads as TGTGCCAGCAGCCAAGTCCTTGACTTTAAGGAAGCTTTCTTT.

As for this clonotype: Here the CDR3 omits its conserved ending phenylalanine or tryptophan, so a read error is the likely source. The DNA is left out, because the CDR3 cannot be placed on it with certainty; the CDR3 is given as TCRdb lists it. The chain couples TRBV11-2 to TRBJ1-2; TRBD1, the table's D call, was not compared with the DNA. The CDR3 is 14 amino acids long, termini counted. The germline gives CDR1 SGHAT, CDR2 FQNNGV. CDR3 protein: CASRRTGGNYGYAS.

This clonotype has at least ten counts. V gene TRBV28 combines with J gene TRBJ2-7, with 9 bases lining up with TRBD1. V shed 5 bases and J 6 bases; nucleotides not matched to a gene: 8. CDR3 length: 14 amino acids. Per the germline V gene, CDR1 is MDHEN and CDR2 is SYDVKM. CDR3 in DNA: TGTGCCAGCAGTCCACCGGGACAGGGTTTCGAGCAGTACTTC. Amino acids: CASSPPGQGFEQYF.

CDR3 region: CAISDRWTGVDGYTF. The CDR3 bases are TGTGCCATCAGTGACCGGTGGACAGGGGTTGATGGCTACACCTTC. The chain employs TRBV10-3 and TRBJ1-2; TRBD1 matches at 9 bases. CDR1 ENHRY and CDR2 SYGVKD come from the germline V gene. This CDR3 has 15 residues. V dropped 3 bases and J dropped 6; count of bases not matched to a gene: 8.

Of note for this clonotype: This likely comes from a read error, as the CDR3 has no conserved phenylalanine or tryptophan at its end. The rearrangement joins TRBV11-2 to TRBJ1-2; D unresolved. The V gene's germline CDR1 is SGHAT and CDR2 FQNNGV. The CDR3 has 16 amino acids. CDR3 nucleotide sequence: TGTGCCAGTAGTCCCCTAGACTCCCGGGATAACTATGCCTACACCTTG. It yields the protein CASSPLDSRDNYAYTL.

As regards this clonotype: A much larger clone is a single base away; this may be a read error. The chain joins TRBV4-3 to TRBJ1-5; D uncertain. Germline assignment: CDR1 LGHNA and CDR2 YSLEER. The CDR3 runs to 13 residues. The V end was cut by 0 bases, the J end by 7 bases, with 7 bases between. The CDR3 is CASSQDREQPQHF. Written as DNA, the CDR3 is TGCGCCAGCAGCCAAGATCGCGAGCAGCCCCAGCATTTT.

About this clonotype: A much larger clone lies one base from this, so it may be a read error. V usage is TRBV10-3 and J usage is TRBJ1-5; D not certain. Germline loops: CDR1 ENHRY, CDR2 SYGVKD. The CDR3 has 13 amino acids. The CDR3 sequence is CVISDPGNQPQHF. The DNA of the CDR3 is TGTGTCATCAGTGACCCGGGTAATCAGCCCCAGCATTTT.

Comments on this clonotype: The junction departs from the called germline gene at one end, perhaps through a read error. CDR3 loop: CGVTVRFTGTGGGSSQPQHF. DNA of the CDR3: TGCGGCGTCACTGTAAGATTCACTGGGACAGGGGGCGGGAGCAGTCAGCCCCAGCATTTT. This chain joins TRBV29-1 and TRBJ1-5; 12 positions agree with TRBD1. CDR1 is SQVTM and CDR2 is ANQGSEA in the germline V gene. This CDR3 region has 20 residues.

This clonotype was observed at least ten times. The rearrangement joins TRBV29-1 to TRBJ2-5; D not resolved. The length of the CDR3 is 13 residues. Germline CDR1 and CDR2: SQVTM and ANQGSEA. V was clipped by 7 bases and J by 9 bases, with 21 bases between them. DNA of the CDR3: TGCAGCGGCTCTGGGCTCTCCAGTTCGGCCCAGTACTTC. Translation gives CSGSGLSSSAQYF.

Comments on this clonotype: One junction end disagrees with the germline gene, perhaps due to a read error. The J gene is TRBJ2-7, the V gene TRBV4-1; 9 bases map to TRBD2. The CDR3 spans 15 residues. Germline V gene lookup returns CDR1 MGHRA and CDR2 YSYEKL. The DNA for the CDR3 is TGTGCCAGCAGCCCTAGCGGGATAGGGACCCCCGAGCAGTACTTC. It translates to CASSPSGIGTPEQYF.

This sequence joins TRBV5-1 and TRBJ2-7, with 11 bases identical to TRBD2. V lost 0 bases, J lost 4 bases, and 6 bases stayed unmatched. CDR1 and CDR2 from the germline V gene are SGHRS and YFSETQ. This CDR3 has 16 residues. This CDR3 reads CASSLVSSGRRYEQYF. CDR3 in DNA: TGCGCCAGCAGCTTGGTTTCTAGCGGGAGGCGGTACGAGCAGTACTTC.

This sequence joins TRBV6-5 and TRBJ2-1; 10 positions agree with TRBD2. The V and J ends lost 6 bases and 9 bases, in that order; junction bases with no gene match: 14. The CDR3 is 16 residues long. Germline-derived CDR1 and CDR2 are MNHEY and SVGAGI. CDR3 protein: CASRRLAGPVGGEQFF. DNA of the CDR3: TGTGCCAGCAGAAGACTAGCGGGTCCAGTGGGTGGTGAGCAGTTCTTC.

V is TRBV6-5 and J is TRBJ1-3, with TRBD1 as a possible D gene (6 bases). Trimming left V 6 bases short and J 6 bases short, with 12 bases between. This CDR3 spans 13 amino acids. CDR1 is MNHEY, CDR2 SVGAGI, per germline. The CDR3 nucleotides read TGTGCCAGCAGAGGGGGGGGAGCAAACACCATATATTTT. Amino acid sequence: CASRGGGANTIYF.

This clonotype was observed a handful of times. The chain joins TRBV30 to TRBJ1-2; no clear D. The CDR3 is made up of 14 amino acids. CDR1 is GTSNPN, CDR2 SVGIG, per germline (reference sequence). V was trimmed by 2 bases and J by 2 bases, leaving 12 bases between them. CDR3 region: CAWSRIAGNYGYTF. The CDR3 bases are TGTGCCTGGAGTCGAATCGCCGGGAACTATGGCTACACCTTC.

This clonotype was picked up a small number of times. This could be a read error, since a much larger clone is one nucleotide away. The V call is TRBV4-3, the J call TRBJ1-1, with D possibly TRBD1 on 5 matching bases. CDR3 length: 13 amino acids. Germline V gene lookup returns CDR1 LGHNA and CDR2 YSLEER. V gave up 8 bases and J gave up 4 bases, with 14 bases separating them. In DNA form, the CDR3 reads TGCGCCAGCGGCCGCGCGGGGGGCACTGAAGCTTTCTTT. It yields the protein CASGRAGGTEAFF.

On this clonotype itself: One end of the junction fails to match germline, which may point to a read error. V and J are TRBV28 and TRBJ2-5, with D perhaps TRBD1 (6 bases). Germline CDR1 is MDHEN and CDR2 is SYDVKM. The CDR3 covers 13 residues. The DNA for the CDR3 is TGTCCCAGCAGTTTATCAGGGGCCGAGACCCAGTACTTC. Translating it yields CPSSLSGAETQYF.

This chain joins TRBV6-1 and TRBJ2-1; the match to TRBD2 covers 7 bases. The length of the CDR3 is 16 residues. Germline V gene data show CDR1 as MNHNS and CDR2 as SASEGT. Trimming took 1 base from V and 10 from J; bases not matched to a gene: 13. CDR3 region: CASSEGSSGWVDEQFF. CDR3 in DNA: TGTGCCAGCAGTGAAGGTTCTAGCGGATGGGTCGACGAGCAGTTCTTC.

The chain has TRBV5-1 and TRBJ2-1, with 7 positions matching TRBD1. V dropped 6 bases and J dropped 5; count of bases not matched to a gene: 11. Germline V lookup: CDR1 SGHRS, CDR2 YFSETQ. This CDR3 spans 15 amino acids. Here the CDR3 reads CASNWADRAHNEQFF. CDR3 sequence (DNA): TGCGCCAGCAACTGGGCAGACAGGGCCCACAATGAGCAGTTCTTC.

Note on this clonotype: With a much larger clone just one base away, this may be a read error. CDR3 amino acids: CSVDSRGTQYF. Here the CDR3 DNA reads TGCAGCGTTGACTCCCGGGGCACCCAGTACTTC. This chain joins TRBV29-1 and TRBJ2-4, with D possibly called TRBD1 or TRBD2 (5 bases each). The CDR3 covers 11 residues. Germline V gene sequence: CDR1 SQVTM, CDR2 ANQGSEA. The V end lost 3 bases, the J end lost 13 bases, and 13 bases lay between the germline ends. Full variable domain (outside the CDR3, taken from reference TRBV29-1 and TRBJ2-4): SAVISQKPSRDICQRGTSLTIQCQVDSQVTMMFWYRQQPGQSLTLIATANQGSEATYESGFVIDKFPISRPNLTFSTLTVSNMSPEDSSIYLCSVDSRGTQYFGAGTRLSVL.

V and J are TRBV9 and TRBJ2-7; D is ambiguous. V lost 0 bases and J lost 6, with 10 bases in between. The CDR3 length is 13 residues. Germline lookup yields CDR1 SGDLS and CDR2 YYNGEE. In DNA form, the CDR3 reads TGTGCCAGCAGCGTAGCTACATGGGGCGAGCAGTACTTC. Translated: CASSVATWGEQYF.

This clonotype was counted many times. The V gene is TRBV29-1, the J gene TRBJ2-3; D is undetermined. Germline V gene lookup returns CDR1 SQVTM and CDR2 ANQGSEA. V was clipped by 6 bases and J by 4 bases, with 14 bases between them. The CDR3 length is 13 residues. The CDR3 nucleotides are TGCAGCGTCAGTGAAGTAGTGGCAGATACGCAGTATTTT. The encoded protein is CSVSEVVADTQYF.

The rearrangement joins TRBV18 to TRBJ2-5; D might be TRBD1 (6 bases). The CDR3 runs to 13 residues. Germline CDR1 reads KGHSH; CDR2 reads LQKENI. Deletions cut 6 bases from V and 3 bases from J, with 11 bases between. The CDR3 sequence: CASSPGHEETQYF. The CDR3 DNA reads TGTGCCAGCTCCCCGGGACATGAAGAGACCCAGTACTTC.

Comment on this clonotype: A much larger clone lies one base from this, so it may be a read error. This chain joins TRBV10-1 and TRBJ1-5, with a weak D call TRBD1 (6 bases). CDR1 is WNHNN and CDR2 is SYGVQD in the germline V gene (reference sequence). V was pared by 0 bases and J by 12 bases, with 12 bases between. This CDR3 has 13 amino acids. The DNA for the CDR3 is TGCGCCAGCAGTGAGTCGATTCGGGGGCTCCAGCATTTT. Residues: CASSESIRGLQHF.

The chain has TRBV10-2 and TRBJ2-2; 10 bases match TRBD1. The V gene's germline CDR1 is WSHSY and CDR2 SAAADI. V was pared by 9 bases and J by 5 bases, with 12 bases of the junction left unmatched. The CDR3 is 16 residues long. The CDR3 reads CASRNGQGVWTGELFF. CDR3 sequence (DNA): TGCGCCAGTAGAAACGGACAGGGGGTATGGACCGGGGAGCTGTTTTTT.

This chain joins TRBV6-5 and TRBJ1-3; a weak D match, TRBD1 (5 bases). Trimming stripped 0 bases from V and 2 bases from J, with 14 bases between. Germline loops: CDR1 MNHEY, CDR2 SVGAGI. There are 17 residues in the CDR3. In DNA, the CDR3 is TGTGCCAGCAGTTACTCCGACAGAGACCGGCCTGGAAACACCATATATTTT. Its translation: CASSYSDRDRPGNTIYF.

CDR3 region: CASSLSDGSTDTQYF. CDR3 DNA: TGTGCCAGCAGCCTCTCCGATGGGAGCACAGATACGCAGTATTTT. The rearrangement links TRBV7-3 to TRBJ2-3; D unresolved. Trimming removed 5 bases from V and 0 bases from J, with 12 bases in between. Per the germline V gene, CDR1 is SGHTA and CDR2 is FQGTGA. The CDR3 length is 15 residues.

Worth noting for this clonotype: Mismatch with germline at one junction end may stem from a read error. The chain carries TRBV12-3 or TRBV12-4 and TRBJ1-5; 7 nucleotides align to TRBD1. The CDR3 has 14 amino acids. This CDR3 is CASSLSGGVQSQHF. CDR3 nucleotide sequence: TGTGCCAGCAGCCTTTCAGGGGGGGTTCAGTCCCAGCACTTT.